Sequencing of this T cell receptor (beta chain) was carried out in a study of T cell responses to AZD1222 COVID-19 vaccine. Study-wide results and caveats: Seropositive AZD1222 recipients at baseline numbered only five to seven.

The V and J ends lost 0 bases and 3 bases, in that order; junction bases with no gene match: 8. The CDR3 covers 17 residues. Per germline, CDR1 SGDLS and CDR2 YYNGEE. TCRdb's table, derived via immunoSEQ multiplex PCR, lists solely in-frame clones and lacks some. The sample includes tens of thousands of clones, 60% to 85% seen only once; the top ten take roughly 6.6%. In this sample, this clone turned up a few times. Its antigen is not identified. The TCR originated in an adult in good health. The chain carries TRBV9 and TRBJ1-3; the match to TRBD1 covers 8 bases. This specimen was peripheral blood, taken on day 0 of AZD1222 vaccination. CDR3 nucleotides: TGTGCCAGCAGCGTAGGAGGACAGGGAGGGGTTGGAAACACCATATATTTT. It specifies CASSVGGQGGVGNTIYF.